A single sample is the source of the 3 T cell receptor beta chains below, sequenced in a study of breast tumors, draining lymph nodes, adjacent tissues. TCRdb passed the multiplex PCR reads through MiXCR, listing each CDR3 protein once. The table records 200,000 to 250,000 distinct CDR3 sequences, under 35% of them present only once. Breast cancer patients provided tissue from their axillary draining lymph nodes. Sample: axillary lymph node tissue. The receptors here all came from a female donor with breast cancer. Some clones in this sample may be carry-over from other donors' samples.

The sample holds many counts of this clonotype. The chain recombines TRBV11-3 with TRBJ2-3; 15 nucleotides match TRBD2. The CDR3 is 17 residues long. J was trimmed by 2 bases and V by 4 bases; bases with no gene match: 4. CDR1 is SGHNT, CDR2 YENEEA, per germline. CDR3 sequence: CASSWGLAGGLTDTQYF. The CDR3 DNA follows: TGTGCCAGCAGCTGGGGACTAGCGGGAGGTCTCACAGATACGCAGTATTTT.

In its sample, this clonotype was seen many times. The gene calls are TRBV20-1 and TRBJ2-5, with 11 bases lining up with TRBD2. With V trimmed by 6 bases and J by 1 base, 13 bases remained unmatched. The CDR3 consists of 17 residues. CDR1 is DFQATT, CDR2 SNEGSKA, per germline (reference sequence). CDR3 nucleotide sequence: TGCAGTGCCCGGGGAAGGGGACTAGCGGCCCCCCAAGAGACCCAGTACTTC. Translating gives CSARGRGLAAPQETQYF.

This clonotype was detected many times. The V gene is TRBV27, the J gene TRBJ2-1, with 10 bases fitting TRBD2. The germline V gene encodes CDR1 MNHEY and CDR2 SMNVEV (reference sequence). V shed 3 bases and J 9 bases; nucleotides not matched to a gene: 8. This CDR3 is 15 amino acids long. CDR3 protein: CASSLGGTSVGEQFF. CDR3 bases: TGTGCCAGCAGTTTGGGGGGGACTAGCGTTGGTGAGCAGTTCTTC.